This T cell receptor (beta chain) was obtained from a study of OX40 agonist ivuxolimab in advanced cancers. Study information: Ivuxolimab, which is an agonistic anti-OX40 (CD134) antibody, was administered to the patients. Points from the study as a whole: Partial responders receiving 0.1-3.0 mg/kg showed among the lowest clonal expansion. Dose levels from 0.1 to 3.0 mg/kg saw CD4+ and CD8+ blood T cells expand clonally by week 6.

Using immunoSEQ multiplex PCR, the repertoire was profiled, and TCRdb retains in-frame clones only, with some absent. This sample has almost 90,000 clones, with approximately 91% found just once. This CDR3 comprises 11 residues. CDR1 GTSNPN and CDR2 SVGIG come from the germline V gene (reference sequence). V lost 5 bases and J lost 6, with 11 bases in between. Comment on this clone: Antigen specificity is unknown.

The V gene is TRBV30, the J gene TRBJ2-7; D is possibly TRBD1 (5 bases). The sample was CD4+ or CD8+ T cells sorted from blood, taken in a trial of the OX40 agonist ivuxolimab. The sequence was collected from an adult with an advanced solid tumor such as melanoma, head and neck, liver or kidney cancer. CDR3 DNA sequence: TGTGCCTGGGATGGAAGGGGCGAGCAGTACTTC. As protein: CAWDGRGEQYF.